This T cell receptor (beta chain) was recorded in a study of T cell responses to AZD1222 COVID-19 vaccine. TCRdb keeps only in-frame clones here, not all; method: immunoSEQ multiplex PCR. The sample contains roughly 130,000 clones, just over 85% of which appear only once. General study results and limits: Repertoires were obtained solely post-peak T cell response.

V was clipped by 1 base and J by 5 bases, with 3 bases between them. Per germline, CDR1 SNHLY and CDR2 FYNNEI. The CDR3 consists of 11 residues. A remark on this clone: Its antigen is unidentified.

The chain joins TRBV2 to TRBJ2-7; D not resolved. The clonotype was recovered from an adult in good health. The sequences come from peripheral blood, collected on day 0 of AZD1222 vaccination. The CDR3 here is CASSEGNEQYF. DNA of the CDR3: TGTGCCAGCAGTGAAGGAAACGAGCAGTACTTC.